Below are 20 T cell receptor beta chains sequenced from a single sample in a study of shared clonotypes between healthy human individuals. Sequencing was performed with immunoSEQ multiplex PCR; in TCRdb, only in-frame clones are kept and a portion is missing. The repertoire holds about 980,000 clones, with roughly 72% as singletons. Sequenced sample: memory CD4+ T cells sorted from blood. Subset denoted: CD45RA-negative fraction. The receptors come from a man between 18 and 29 years old in good health.

The chain couples TRBV29-1 to TRBJ1-1; D is perhaps TRBD1 (6 bases). Germline V gives CDR1 SQVTM, CDR2 ANQGSEA. This CDR3 contains 13 residues. Trimming took 3 bases from V and 5 from J, leaving 13 bases between them. CDR3 DNA: TGCAGCGTTGACCAGGGGAGAGGAACTGAAGCTTTCTTT. Translation gives CSVDQGRGTEAFF.

The chain carries TRBV12-5 and TRBJ1-1; TRBD1 matches 10 bases. CDR1 is LGHNT, CDR2 FRNRAP, per germline. Trimming took 0 bases from V and 5 from J; bases not matched to a gene: 12. CDR3 length: 18 amino acids. The CDR3 sequence: CASGLVRGTGVPPTEAFF. Here the CDR3 DNA reads TGTGCTAGTGGTTTGGTACGTGGGACAGGGGTCCCCCCGACTGAAGCTTTCTTT.

This chain links TRBV30 with TRBJ1-2; no reliable D call. Germline lookup yields CDR1 GTSNPN and CDR2 SVGIG (reference sequence). Trimming stripped 6 bases from V and 4 bases from J, with 18 bases between. The CDR3 covers 14 residues. CDR3 in amino acids: CACPQPSGFYGYTF. The DNA of the CDR3 is TGTGCCTGTCCCCAACCTTCCGGCTTCTATGGCTACACCTTC.

The chain is built from TRBV7-6 and TRBJ1-5; perhaps TRBD1 as D (6 bases). The V end was cut by 9 bases, the J end by 0 bases, with 12 bases between. The CDR3 covers 14 residues. Germline-derived CDR1 and CDR2 are SGHVS and FNYEAQ. As DNA, the CDR3 is TGTGCCAGTGGTACAGGGTATAGCAATCAGCCCCAGCATTTT. Translation gives CASGTGYSNQPQHF. The full variable domain, its missing parts supplied by reference TRBV7-6 and TRBJ1-5, is GAGVSQSPRYKVTKRGQDVALRCDPISGHVSLYWYRQALGQGPEFLTYFNYEAQQDKSGLPNDRFSAERPEGSISTLTIQRTEQRDSAMYRCASGTGYSNQPQHFGDGTRLSIL.

This clone came up many times. The chain uses TRBV7-8 and TRBJ2-7; D uncertain. The CDR3 spans 17 residues. The ends were cut back, 1 base at V and 0 bases at J, with 16 bases in the middle. The germline V gene has CDR1 SGHVS and CDR2 FQNEAQ. The CDR3 DNA reads as TGTGCCAGCAGCTTAGAGTCGGGCTTTACGAGCTCCTACGAGCAGTACTTC. Amino acids: CASSLESGFTSSYEQYF. Variable domain in full (rest from reference TRBV7-8 and TRBJ2-7): GAGVSQSPRYKVAKRGQDVALRCDPISGHVSLFWYQQALGQGPEFLTYFQNEAQLDKSGLPSDRFFAERPEGSVSTLKIQRTQQEDSAVYLCASSLESGFTSSYEQYFGPGTRLTVT.

V usage is TRBV5-1 and J usage is TRBJ2-6; D not certain. The CDR3 loop spans 15 amino acids. Per the germline V gene, CDR1 is SGHRS and CDR2 is YFSETQ. V lost 3 bases to trimming and J lost 3 bases, with 10 bases between them. CDR3 in amino acids: CASSSANSGANVLTF. The CDR3 DNA reads TGCGCCAGCAGCTCAGCCAATAGTGGGGCCAACGTCCTGACTTTC.

This chain uses TRBV29-1 with TRBJ2-2, with D tentatively TRBD1 (5 bases). The germline V gene encodes CDR1 SQVTM and CDR2 ANQGSEA. Trimming took off 2 bases at V and 1 base at J, with 11 bases between the two ends. The CDR3 spans 15 residues. Written as DNA, the CDR3 is TGCAGCGTTGAAAGTGGCAGGGAGAACACCGGGGAGCTGTTTTTT. It encodes CSVESGRENTGELFF.

This chain links TRBV2 with TRBJ1-5, with 7 nucleotides matching TRBD1. Germline assignment: CDR1 SNHLY and CDR2 FYNNEI. This CDR3 contains 15 residues. V dropped 6 bases and J dropped 1; count of bases not matched to a gene: 6. The CDR3 DNA is TGTGCCAGCAGAATTACAGGGGCGAGCAATCAGCCCCAGCATTTT. It translates to CASRITGASNQPQHF.

The chain carries TRBV7-2 and TRBJ2-1, with 7 positions matching TRBD2. J was trimmed by 5 bases and V by 1 base; bases with no gene match: 8. The length of the CDR3 is 16 residues. Germline assignment: CDR1 SGHTA and CDR2 FQGNSA. The CDR3 nucleotides read TGTGCCAGCAGCTTAGGGCCAGCGGGAAAAAACAATGAGCAGTTCTTC. Translated: CASSLGPAGKNNEQFF.

The genes are TRBV5-6 and TRBJ2-5; TRBD1 agrees at 7 bases. CDR3 length equals 15 residues. J lost 4 bases, V lost 4 bases, and 10 bases had no gene match. Germline CDR1 and CDR2: SGHDT and YYEEEE. In DNA, the CDR3 is TGTGCCAGCAGCCAGGGGGTTTACGGGTCAGAGACCCAGTACTTC. This gives the protein CASSQGVYGSETQYF. The entire variable domain, with the rest obtained from reference TRBV5-6 and TRBJ2-5, is as follows: DAGVTQSPTHLIKTRGQQVTLRCSPKSGHDTVSWYQQALGQGPQFIFQYYEEEERQRGNFPDRFSGHQFPNYSSELNVNALLLGDSALYLCASSQGVYGSETQYFGPGTRLLVL.

This chain joins TRBV6-5 and TRBJ2-1; the D gene is possibly TRBD2 (5 bases). The ends were cut back, 0 bases at V and 5 bases at J, with 11 bases in the middle. This CDR3 is built from 15 residues. Germline V gene sequence: CDR1 MNHEY, CDR2 SVGAGI. DNA for the CDR3: TGTGCCAGCAGTTACTCGACCGGGGTCCACAATGAGCAGTTCTTC. Its protein product is CASSYSTGVHNEQFF.

V usage is TRBV5-4 and J usage is TRBJ2-1; TRBD2 matches 13 bases. The CDR3 is made up of 15 amino acids. V shed 5 bases, J shed 5 bases, and the junction held 4 bases outside the gene matches. Per the germline V gene, CDR1 is SGHNT and CDR2 is YYREEE (reference sequence). The CDR3 DNA sequence: TGTGCCAGCAGATCGGGACTAGCGGGGAACAATGAGCAGTTCTTC. As protein: CASRSGLAGNNEQFF. The full variable domain, in which reference TRBV5-4 and TRBJ2-1 provide the parts outside the CDR3, is ETGVTQSPTHLIKTRGQQVTLRCSSQSGHNTVSWYQQALGQGPQFIFQYYREEENGRGNFPPRFSGLQFPNYSSELNVNALELDDSALYLCASRSGLAGNNEQFFGPGTRLTVL.

CDR3 DNA: TGTGCCATAGCCAGAGATACTAATGAAAAACTGTTTTTT. Translated: CAIARDTNEKLFF. The rearrangement links TRBV10-3 to TRBJ1-4, with D unresolved. There are 13 residues in the CDR3. Germline V gene sequence: CDR1 ENHRY, CDR2 SYGVKD. Between the trimmed V and J ends, which lost 9 bases and 2 bases, there was a span of 10 bases.

V and J are TRBV28 and TRBJ2-4, with 13 bases aligning to TRBD2. V lost 5 bases, J lost 6 bases, and 10 bases stayed unmatched. This CDR3 contains 17 residues. Germline lookup yields CDR1 MDHEN and CDR2 SYDVKM. CDR3 in DNA: TGTGCCAGCAGTGAGGGACTAGCGGGGAGTTTAGGAAACATTCAGTACTTC. Its protein is CASSEGLAGSLGNIQYF.

This clone has a handful of counts. This rearrangement joins TRBV7-9 to TRBJ1-2; D is undetermined. Germline CDR1 SEHNR, CDR2 FQNEAQ (reference sequence). This CDR3 has 14 amino acids. Trimming removed 5 bases at V and 2 bases at J, with 12 bases between. The CDR3 nucleotides are TGTGCCAGCAGCCTCTTAGGGTCCAACTATGGCTACACCTTC. It encodes CASSLLGSNYGYTF.

In DNA form, the CDR3 reads TGTGCCAGCAGTGCGGGGGCTGGCGGGACCCAGTACTTC. Encoded protein: CASSAGAGGTQYF. The chain recombines TRBV11-2 with TRBJ2-5; tentative D call: TRBD2 (7 bases). The V gene lost 6 bases and the J gene lost 7 bases, with 15 bases spanning the gap. The CDR3 is made up of 13 amino acids. Germline CDR1 SGHAT, CDR2 FQNNGV.

V gene TRBV29-1 combines with J gene TRBJ2-3; either TRBD1 or TRBD2 may fit D (6 bases each). Germline CDR1 reads SQVTM; CDR2 reads ANQGSEA. Trimming cost V 7 bases and J 6 bases, with 17 bases left between them. This CDR3 region has 13 residues. This CDR3 is CSGRKGGRDTQYF. The CDR3 region has the DNA TGCAGCGGTAGGAAGGGGGGAAGGGATACGCAGTATTTT.

V is TRBV9 and J is TRBJ1-2; D might be TRBD1 (5 bases). CDR1 is SGDLS and CDR2 is YYNGEE in the germline V gene. This CDR3 has 14 residues. V gave up 0 bases and J gave up 8 bases, with 14 bases separating them. CDR3 bases: TGTGCCAGCAGCGTAGACTCGGGGCACCGGGGCTACACCTTC. It specifies CASSVDSGHRGYTF.

This chain uses TRBV19 with TRBJ2-1; D gene uncertain. Per the germline V gene, CDR1 is LNHDA and CDR2 is SQIVND (reference sequence). The CDR3 length is 12 residues. Trimming stripped 3 bases from V and 10 bases from J, with 10 bases between. In DNA form, the CDR3 reads TGTGCCAGTAGTATTTTCGGCAACGAGCAGTTCTTC. Translating gives CASSIFGNEQFF.

The chain has TRBV10-1 and TRBJ2-1; D is tentatively TRBD1 or TRBD2 (5 bases each). CDR3 length: 16 residues. Trimming removed 7 bases from V and 4 bases from J, with 20 bases in between. From germline, CDR1 is WNHNN and CDR2 SYGVQD (reference sequence). This CDR3 is CASIFTRDAGYNEQFF. CDR3 sequence (DNA): TGCGCCAGCATTTTCACCCGGGACGCCGGGTACAATGAGCAGTTCTTC.